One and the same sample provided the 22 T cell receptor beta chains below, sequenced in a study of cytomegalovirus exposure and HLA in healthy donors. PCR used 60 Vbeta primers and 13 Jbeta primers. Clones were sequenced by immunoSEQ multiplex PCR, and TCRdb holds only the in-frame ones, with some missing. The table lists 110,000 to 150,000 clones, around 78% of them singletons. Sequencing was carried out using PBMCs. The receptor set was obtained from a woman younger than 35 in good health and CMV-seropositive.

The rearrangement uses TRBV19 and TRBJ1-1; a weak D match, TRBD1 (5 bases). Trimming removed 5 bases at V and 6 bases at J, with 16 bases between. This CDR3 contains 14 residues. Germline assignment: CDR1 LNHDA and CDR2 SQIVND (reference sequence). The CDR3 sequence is CASSEPGRIAEAFF. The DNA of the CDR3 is TGTGCCAGTAGTGAGCCAGGGAGGATCGCTGAAGCTTTCTTT.

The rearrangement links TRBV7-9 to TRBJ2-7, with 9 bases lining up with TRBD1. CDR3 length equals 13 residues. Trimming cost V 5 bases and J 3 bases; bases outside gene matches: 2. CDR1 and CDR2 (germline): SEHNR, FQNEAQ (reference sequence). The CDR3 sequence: CASSRDRVYEQYF. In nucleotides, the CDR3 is TGTGCCAGCAGCCGGGACAGGGTCTACGAGCAGTACTTC.

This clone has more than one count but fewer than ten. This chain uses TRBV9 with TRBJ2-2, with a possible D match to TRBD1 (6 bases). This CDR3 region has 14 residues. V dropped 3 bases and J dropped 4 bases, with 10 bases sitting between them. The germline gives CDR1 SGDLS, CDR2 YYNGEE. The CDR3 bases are TGTGCCAGCAGCGGGACAGAACCCACCGGGGAGCTGTTTTTT. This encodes CASSGTEPTGELFF.

The CDR3 reads CASRHSGLPEKLFF. In nucleotides, the CDR3 is TGTGCCAGCAGGCACTCGGGGTTGCCTGAAAAACTGTTTTTT. This sequence joins TRBV6-1 and TRBJ1-4; D uncertain. CDR3 length: 14 residues. Trimming took off 6 bases at V and 7 bases at J, with 15 bases between the two ends. The germline gives CDR1 MNHNS, CDR2 SASEGT.

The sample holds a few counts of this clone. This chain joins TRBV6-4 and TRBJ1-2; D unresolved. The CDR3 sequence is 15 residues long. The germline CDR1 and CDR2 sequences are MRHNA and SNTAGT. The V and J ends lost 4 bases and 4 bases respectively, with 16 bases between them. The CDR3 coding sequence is TGTGCCAGCAGTGCTGTCAGGAGGGAAGGCTATGGCTACACCTTC. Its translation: CASSAVRREGYGYTF.

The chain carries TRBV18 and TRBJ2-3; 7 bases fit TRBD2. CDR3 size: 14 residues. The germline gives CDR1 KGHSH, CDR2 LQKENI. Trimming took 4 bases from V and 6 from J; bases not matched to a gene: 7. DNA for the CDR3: TGTGCCAGCTCACTTTCGTCCGGGAGGGATACGCAGTATTTT. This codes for CASSLSSGRDTQYF.

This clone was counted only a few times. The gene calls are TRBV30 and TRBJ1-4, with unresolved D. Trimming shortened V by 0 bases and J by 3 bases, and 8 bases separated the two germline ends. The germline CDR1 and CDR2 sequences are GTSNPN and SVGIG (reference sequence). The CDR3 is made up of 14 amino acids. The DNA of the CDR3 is TGTGCCTGGAGTGTACGAGGTTCTAATGAAAAACTGTTTTTT. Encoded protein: CAWSVRGSNEKLFF. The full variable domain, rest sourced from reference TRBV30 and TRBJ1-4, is SQTIHQWPATLVQPVGSPLSLECTVEGTSNPNLYWYRQAAGRGLQLLFYSVGIGQISSEVPQNLSASRPQDRQFILSSKKLLLSDSGFYLCAWSVRGSNEKLFFGSGTQLSVL.

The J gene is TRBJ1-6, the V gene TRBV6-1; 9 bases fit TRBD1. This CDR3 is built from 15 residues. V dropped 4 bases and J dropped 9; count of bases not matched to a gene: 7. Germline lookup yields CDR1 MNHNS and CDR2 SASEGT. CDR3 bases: TGTGCCAGCAGTGCCGCGGGACAGGGAAGTTCACCCCTCCACTTT. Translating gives CASSAAGQGSSPLHF.

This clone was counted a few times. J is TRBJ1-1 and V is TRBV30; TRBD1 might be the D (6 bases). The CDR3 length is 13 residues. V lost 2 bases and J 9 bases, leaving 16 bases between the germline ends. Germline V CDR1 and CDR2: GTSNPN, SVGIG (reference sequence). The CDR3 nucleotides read TGTGCCTGGAGTACCGGACAGAGGGGAAAAGCTTTCTTT. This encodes CAWSTGQRGKAFF.

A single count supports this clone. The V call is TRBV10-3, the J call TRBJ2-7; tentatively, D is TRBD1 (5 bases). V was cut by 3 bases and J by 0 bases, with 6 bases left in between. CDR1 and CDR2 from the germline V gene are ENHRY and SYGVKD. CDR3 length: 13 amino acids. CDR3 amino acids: CAISEGVSYEQYF. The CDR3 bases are TGTGCCATCAGTGAAGGGGTCTCCTACGAGCAGTACTTC.

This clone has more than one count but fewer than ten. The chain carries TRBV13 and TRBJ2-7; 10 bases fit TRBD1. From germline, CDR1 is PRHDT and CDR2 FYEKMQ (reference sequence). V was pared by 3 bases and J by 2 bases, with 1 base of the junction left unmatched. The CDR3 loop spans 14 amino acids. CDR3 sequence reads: CASSLGQGTYEQYF. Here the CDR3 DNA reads TGTGCCAGCAGCTTGGGACAGGGGACCTACGAGCAGTACTTC.

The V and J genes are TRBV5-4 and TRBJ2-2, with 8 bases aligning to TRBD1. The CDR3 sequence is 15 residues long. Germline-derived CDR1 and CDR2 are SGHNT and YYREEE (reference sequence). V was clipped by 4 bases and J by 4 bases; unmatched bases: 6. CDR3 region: CASSHIDRGTGELFF. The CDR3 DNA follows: TGTGCCAGCAGCCACATCGACAGGGGCACCGGGGAGCTGTTTTTT.

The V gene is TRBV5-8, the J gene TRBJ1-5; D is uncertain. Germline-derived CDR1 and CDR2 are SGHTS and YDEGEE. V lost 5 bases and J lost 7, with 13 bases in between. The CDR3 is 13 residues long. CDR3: CASSPDTIQPQHF. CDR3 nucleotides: TGTGCCAGCAGTCCCGACACCATACAGCCCCAGCATTTT.

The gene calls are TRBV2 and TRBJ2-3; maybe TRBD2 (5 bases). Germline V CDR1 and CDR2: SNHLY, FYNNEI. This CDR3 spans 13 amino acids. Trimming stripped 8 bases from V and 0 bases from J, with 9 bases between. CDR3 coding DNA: TGTGCCAGCGCTGGGGAGAGCACAGATACGCAGTATTTT. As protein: CASAGESTDTQYF. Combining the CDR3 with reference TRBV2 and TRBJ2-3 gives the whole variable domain EPEVTQTPSHQVTQMGQEVILRCVPISNHLYFYWYRQILGQKVEFLVSFYNNEISEKSEIFDDQFSVERPDGSNFTLKIRSTKLEDSAMYFCASAGESTDTQYFGPGTRLTVL.

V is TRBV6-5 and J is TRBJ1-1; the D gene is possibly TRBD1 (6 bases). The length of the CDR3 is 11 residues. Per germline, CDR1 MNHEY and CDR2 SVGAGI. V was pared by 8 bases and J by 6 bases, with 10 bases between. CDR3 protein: CASAQGSEAFF. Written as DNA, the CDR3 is TGTGCCAGCGCACAGGGTTCTGAAGCTTTCTTT.

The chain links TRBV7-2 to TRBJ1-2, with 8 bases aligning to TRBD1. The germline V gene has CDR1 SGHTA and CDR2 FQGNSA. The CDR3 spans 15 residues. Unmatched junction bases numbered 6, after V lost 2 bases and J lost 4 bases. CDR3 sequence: CASSLSTGGSYGYTF. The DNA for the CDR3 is TGTGCCAGCAGCTTATCTACAGGGGGTAGCTATGGCTACACCTTC.

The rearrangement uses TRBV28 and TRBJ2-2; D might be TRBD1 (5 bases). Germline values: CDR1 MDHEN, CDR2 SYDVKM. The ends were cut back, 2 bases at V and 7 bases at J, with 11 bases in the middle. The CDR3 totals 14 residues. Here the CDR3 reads CASSLGPGIGELFF. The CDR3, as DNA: TGTGCCAGCAGTTTAGGGCCAGGGATCGGGGAGCTGTTTTTT.

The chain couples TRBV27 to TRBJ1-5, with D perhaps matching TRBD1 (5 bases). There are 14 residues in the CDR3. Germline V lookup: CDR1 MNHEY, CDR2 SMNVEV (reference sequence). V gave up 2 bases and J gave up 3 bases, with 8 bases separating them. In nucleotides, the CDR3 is TGTGCCAGCAGTTTACAGGGCTCCAATCAGCCCCAGCATTTT. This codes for CASSLQGSNQPQHF.

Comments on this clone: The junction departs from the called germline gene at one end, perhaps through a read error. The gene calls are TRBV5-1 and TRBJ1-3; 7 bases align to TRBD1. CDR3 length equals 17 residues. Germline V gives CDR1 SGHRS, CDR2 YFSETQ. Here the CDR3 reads CASSLLPDGADRATGNF. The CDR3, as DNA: TGCGCCAGCAGCTTGTTACCCGATGGGGCAGACCGCGCGACAGGGAATTTT.

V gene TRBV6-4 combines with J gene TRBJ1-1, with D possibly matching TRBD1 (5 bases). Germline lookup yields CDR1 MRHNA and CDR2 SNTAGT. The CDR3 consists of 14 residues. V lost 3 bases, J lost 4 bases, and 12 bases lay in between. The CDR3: CASSERGIGTEAFF. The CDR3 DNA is TGTGCCAGCAGTGAAAGGGGAATTGGCACTGAAGCTTTCTTT.

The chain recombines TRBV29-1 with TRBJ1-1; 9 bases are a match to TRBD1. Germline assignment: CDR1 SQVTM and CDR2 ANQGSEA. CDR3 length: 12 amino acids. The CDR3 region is CSTGGADTEAFF. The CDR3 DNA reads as TGCAGTACAGGGGGCGCGGACACTGAAGCTTTCTTT.

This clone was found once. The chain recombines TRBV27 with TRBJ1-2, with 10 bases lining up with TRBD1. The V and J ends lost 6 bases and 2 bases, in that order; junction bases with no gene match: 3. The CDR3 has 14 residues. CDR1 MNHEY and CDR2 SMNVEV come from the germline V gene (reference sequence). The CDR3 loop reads CASRPGQGNYGYTF. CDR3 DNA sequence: TGTGCCAGCAGACCGGGACAGGGGAACTATGGCTACACCTTC.